Below, 18 T cell receptor beta chains from the same sample are listed, as sequenced in a study of cytomegalovirus exposure and HLA in healthy donors. The PCR contained 60 Vbeta and 13 Jbeta primers. Profiled with immunoSEQ multiplex PCR; TCRdb holds only in-frame clones, not every one. The sample shows 180,000 or so clones, approximately 85% of them seen only once. The sequencing sample was made of PBMCs. The source of these receptors is a man between 18 and 29 years old in good health and CMV-seropositive.

This sequence joins TRBV19 and TRBJ1-3; D not certain. Looked up from germline, CDR1 is LNHDA and CDR2 is SQIVND (reference sequence). The CDR3 is made up of 12 amino acids. Between the trimmed V and J ends, which lost 9 bases and 4 bases, there was a span of 10 bases. In DNA, the CDR3 is TGTGCCAGCCGAATACAGGGAAACACCATATATTTT. Translation: CASRIQGNTIYF. The whole variable domain, filled in from reference TRBV19 and TRBJ1-3, reads DGGITQSPKYLFRKEGQNVTLSCEQNLNHDAMYWYRQDPGQGLRLIYYSQIVNDFQKGDIAEGYSVSREKKESFPLTVTSAQKNPTAFYLCASRIQGNTIYFGEGSWLTVV.

The V gene is TRBV19, the J gene TRBJ2-7, with TRBD1 as a possible D gene (7 bases). CDR3 length: 14 residues. Trimming shortened V by 2 bases and J by 6 bases, and 14 bases separated the two germline ends. Germline V lookup: CDR1 LNHDA, CDR2 SQIVND (reference sequence). CDR3 sequence: CASSINDREAEQYF. DNA of the CDR3: TGTGCCAGTAGTATAAATGACAGGGAGGCCGAGCAGTACTTC.

The V call is TRBV5-4, the J call TRBJ2-3, with D possibly TRBD1 on 5 matching bases. This CDR3 region has 16 residues. Germline CDR1 is SGHNT and CDR2 is YYREEE (reference sequence). Deletions cut 0 bases from V and 1 base from J, with 12 bases between. The CDR3 DNA follows: TGTGCCAGCAGCTTGGAAACAGGCCCAGGCACAGATACGCAGTATTTT. Its translation: CASSLETGPGTDTQYF.

The chain links TRBV6-1 to TRBJ2-3; 8 nucleotides agree with TRBD2. Trimming took 0 bases from V and 2 from J; bases not matched to a gene: 4. The CDR3 is made up of 16 amino acids. CDR1 is MNHNS and CDR2 is SASEGT in the germline V gene. As DNA, the CDR3 is TGTGCCAGCAGTGAAGCGCAGCGGGGGTACACAGATACGCAGTATTTT. Its protein is CASSEAQRGYTDTQYF.

The rearrangement links TRBV12-5 to TRBJ2-3; 8 bases are a match to TRBD2. CDR1 is LGHNT, CDR2 FRNRAP, per germline. The V segment lost 2 bases and the J segment 2 bases; nucleotides outside the gene matches: 6. The CDR3 consists of 16 residues. The CDR3 region has the DNA TGTGCTAGTGGTTTGATAGCGGGGCAATTCACAGATACGCAGTATTTT. Residues: CASGLIAGQFTDTQYF.

The chain employs TRBV9 and TRBJ1-1, with 8 bases matching TRBD1. This CDR3 comprises 15 residues. The V and J ends lost 0 bases and 1 base, in that order; junction bases with no gene match: 2. Germline V lookup: CDR1 SGDLS, CDR2 YYNGEE. DNA for the CDR3: TGTGCCAGCAGCGTAGAGGGGACAGGGAACACTGAAGCTTTCTTT. Residues: CASSVEGTGNTEAFF.

The genes are TRBV6-4 and TRBJ1-4; D is perhaps TRBD1 (5 bases). In germline, CDR1 is MRHNA, CDR2 SNTAGT. CDR3 length equals 14 residues. Trimming pared 9 bases from V and 0 bases from J, leaving 11 bases between. CDR3: CARNRRATNEKLFF. CDR3 DNA: TGTGCCAGGAACAGGCGTGCAACTAATGAAAAACTGTTTTTT.

J is TRBJ2-1 and V is TRBV7-2; TRBD2 matches 15 bases. Germline V gene data show CDR1 as SGHTA and CDR2 as FQGNSA. Trimming at V came to 5 bases and at J to 8 bases, leaving 13 bases not matched to a gene. The CDR3 runs 18 residues. This chain's CDR3 is CASSTLRTSGGATDEQFF. For the CDR3, the DNA is TGTGCCAGCAGCACACTTAGGACTAGCGGGGGGGCGACCGATGAGCAGTTCTTC.

The rearrangement links TRBV10-1 to TRBJ2-7; D is possibly TRBD1 (5 bases). V lost 8 bases and J lost 0, with 20 bases in between. In germline, CDR1 is WNHNN, CDR2 SYGVQD (reference sequence). There are 16 residues in the CDR3. The CDR3 loop reads CASGSSRQNVSYEQYF. The CDR3 region has the DNA TGCGCCAGCGGTTCCTCCCGACAGAACGTCTCCTACGAGCAGTACTTC.

The rearrangement uses TRBV7-3 and TRBJ2-1, with 7 bases aligning to TRBD2. From germline, CDR1 is SGHTA and CDR2 FQGTGA. V dropped 5 bases and J dropped 6; count of bases not matched to a gene: 10. This CDR3 has 15 amino acids. The CDR3 here is CASSPLSGDLNEQFF. The DNA for the CDR3 is TGTGCCAGCAGCCCCCTGAGCGGGGACCTCAATGAGCAGTTCTTC.

The V and J genes are TRBV5-1 and TRBJ2-7; no clear D gene. Trimming left V 1 base short and J 4 bases short, with 9 bases between. The CDR3 is 13 residues long. CDR1 is SGHRS and CDR2 is YFSETQ in the germline V gene. The CDR3 protein is CASSLLGEYEQYF. The DNA for the CDR3 is TGCGCCAGCAGCTTGTTAGGAGAATACGAGCAGTACTTC.

The rearrangement joins TRBV11-2 to TRBJ2-3; D is possibly TRBD1 (5 bases). CDR1 is SGHAT, CDR2 FQNNGV, per germline. V shed 2 bases and J shed 0 bases, with 12 bases lying between them. CDR3 length equals 16 residues. In DNA, the CDR3 is TGTGCCAGCAGCTTATATGGGGCTCCTAGCACAGATACGCAGTATTTT. Encoded protein: CASSLYGAPSTDTQYF.

A note on this clone: Other DNA variants within this sample encode the same CDR3. The rearrangement joins TRBV27 to TRBJ2-7; 13 bases are a match to TRBD2. CDR3 length: 15 amino acids. CDR1 and CDR2 (germline): MNHEY, SMNVEV (reference sequence). V lost 6 bases and J lost 3; bases outside the gene matches: 5. CDR3 bases: TGTGCCAGCAGAGGACTAGCGGGGGCACACTACGAGCAGTACTTC. Amino acid sequence: CASRGLAGAHYEQYF.

The V gene is TRBV5-1, the J gene TRBJ2-7, with 11 bases matching TRBD2. V trimming: 8 bases; J trimming: 2 bases; junction bases outside the gene matches: 18. The CDR3 is 18 residues long. Germline V gives CDR1 SGHRS, CDR2 YFSETQ. CDR3 DNA: TGCGCCAGTCGCCCTCAGGGTAATCTAGCGGGGGGAACCTACGAGCAGTACTTC. It codes for CASRPQGNLAGGTYEQYF.

V is TRBV30 and J is TRBJ2-3; no firm D call. The germline V and J ends were trimmed by 8 bases and 5 bases, with 17 bases remaining between them. Germline V gene data show CDR1 as GTSNPN and CDR2 as SVGIG (reference sequence). This CDR3 comprises 13 residues. CDR3 coding DNA: TGTGCCCGAACACAGTATAGAGAAGATACGCAGTATTTT. This encodes CARTQYREDTQYF.

V is TRBV5-1 and J is TRBJ2-2; the D gene is possibly TRBD1 (6 bases). Germline V CDR1 and CDR2: SGHRS, YFSETQ. This CDR3 spans 16 amino acids. The V gene lost 4 bases and the J gene lost 2 bases, with 15 bases spanning the gap. CDR3 coding DNA: TGCGCCAGCAGCCAAACCGGGACAATTAACACCGGGGAGCTGTTTTTT. As protein: CASSQTGTINTGELFF.

The J gene is TRBJ1-2, the V gene TRBV10-2, with D unresolved. Germline loops: CDR1 WSHSY, CDR2 SAAADI. V lost 6 bases and J 0 bases, leaving 5 bases between the germline ends. This CDR3 has 12 amino acids. The CDR3 region has the DNA TGCGCCAGCAGAGACACTAACTATGGCTACACCTTC. Residues: CASRDTNYGYTF.

The CDR3 protein is CASSLIRGGGNNSPLHF. The CDR3 DNA reads as TGTGCCAGCAGCTTGATTAGGGGGGGCGGCAATAATTCACCCCTCCACTTT. The V call is TRBV11-2, the J call TRBJ1-6; D is perhaps TRBD1 (6 bases). Between the trimmed V and J ends, which lost 3 bases and 5 bases, there was a span of 17 bases. This CDR3 comprises 17 residues. Germline CDR1 and CDR2: SGHAT and FQNNGV. Full variable domain (rest looked up from reference TRBV11-2 and TRBJ1-6): EAGVAQSPRYKIIEKRQSVAFWCNPISGHATLYWYQQILGQGPKLLIQFQNNGVVDDSQLPKDRFSAERLKGVDSTLKIQPAKLEDSAVYLCASSLIRGGGNNSPLHFGNGTRLTVT.